This TCR beta chain is from a study of T-cell memory formation after mild COVID-19. TCRdb re-analysed the 5' RACE reads in MiXCR, keeping a single row per CDR3 protein. The data show around 200,000 distinct CDR3 sequences, with around 27% seen just once and about an eighth held by the top ten. Regarding the study as a whole: Contracting clones localized mainly to CM and EM when CD4+ and mainly to EMRA when CD8+.

On this clonotype: What it binds is unknown.

What was sequenced was PBMCs or a T cell subset sorted from them (not recorded which). This receptor was taken from an adult woman who had mild COVID-19 (a few samples of this study predate the infection). Cell type and time point are not known.

CDR3: CASSPQSDGFSYEQYF. DNA of the CDR3: TGTGCCAGCAGCCCCCAGTCGGACGGGTTCTCCTACGAGCAGTACTTC. This rearrangement joins TRBV6-2 or TRBV6-3 to TRBJ2-7; D call uncertain. CDR1 and CDR2 from the germline V gene are MNHEY and SVGEGT. Trimming took 6 bases from V and 0 from J, leaving 18 bases between them. The CDR3 contains 16 residues.